Below are 2 T cell receptor beta chains sequenced from a single sample in a study of T cells expressing NK-cell markers (dated by TCRdb to the early 2020s). Preparation of the library involved 5' RACE. Reads for this sample came from an Illumina HiSeq 2000. TCRdb reprocessed the reads, so every CDR3 protein sequence counts as one entry and DNA is not shown. The sample's table covers hundreds of thousands of distinct CDR3 sequences. About 7.3% of the sample goes to the ten largest clones. Sequencing was carried out using blood T cells: a sorted CD56 or NKG2C T cell subset, CD4+ or CD8+ T cells, or bulk PBMC T cells (not recorded which). The receptors stem from a woman aged 18 to 75 in good health.

This chain links TRBV29-1 with TRBJ2-7; TCRdb selects TRBD2, and the lack of DNA leaves this call unchecked. The CDR3 is made up of 14 amino acids. Germline lookup yields CDR1 SQVTM and CDR2 ANQGSEA. The CDR3 loop is CSARGGTGPYEQYF.

The chain couples TRBV12-3 or TRBV12-4 to TRBJ1-4. CDR3 length: 14 residues. This chain's CDR3 is CASSLDGGFEKLFF.